This TCR beta chain was identified during a study of shared clonotypes between healthy human individuals. CDR3 length: 16 residues. Germline V gene lookup returns CDR1 MGHRA and CDR2 YSYEKL. V was pared by 4 bases and J by 4 bases, with 19 bases between. Original processing methods: ImmunoSEQ output lacked quality scores and full-length reads, limiting matched filtering. Sequenced by immunoSEQ multiplex PCR; TCRdb stores in-frame clones only, minus some. That table is the source of V, J and clone size, and D and trimming were worked out from the DNA. This sample yields some 980,000 clones, of which less than 85% are seen a single time; about 1.5% belongs to the top ten. In regard to this clone: Its specificity is not known.

Findings and limits, study-wide: Genetic and exposure-history diversity was limited by the few donors. Naive subsets generally exceeded memory subsets in estimated richness.

Sequencing was carried out using memory CD4+ T cells sorted from blood. Stated subset: CD45RA-negative fraction. The clonotype was recovered from a man younger than 35 in good health. The rearrangement uses TRBV4-1 and TRBJ1-1; tentatively, D is TRBD1 (5 bases). In DNA form, the CDR3 reads TGCGCCAGCAGCCCTGGGGGGGGGAGGACAACCACTGAAGCTTTCTTT. Its translation is CASSPGGGRTTTEAFF.